These 6 T cell receptor beta chains originate from one sample sequenced in a study of Tregs in tolerant kidney transplant recipients. Recipients received nonmyeloablative bone marrow transplants from related graft donors, with transient mixed chimerism. The repertoire was sequenced with immunoSEQ multiplex PCR; TCRdb's copy has only in-frame clones and lacks some. The sample data list about 15,000 clones. The starting material was CD4+ T cells from blood (PBMCs), obtained 12 months after the transplant. The source of these receptors is a human patient who received a combined kidney and bone marrow transplant. Some T cells could come from the graft donor.

With respect to this clone: The read finishes 3 residues shy of the CDR3 end, and the germline J gene is used to complete it. The chain carries TRBV2 and TRBJ1-6; no clear D. CDR3 size: 12 residues. V lost 1 base, J lost 10 bases, and 5 bases lay in between. Germline CDR1 reads SNHLY; CDR2 reads FYNNEI. This CDR3 reads CASSEDGSPLHF. Incomplete CDR3 DNA: TGTGCCAGCAGTGAAGATGGCTCACCC.

The CDR3 loop is CASNLDSGNEQFF. The CDR3 bases that were read are TGTGCCAGCAACTTGGACTCGGGGAATGAG. The V gene is TRBV7-3, the J gene TRBJ2-1, with a weak D call TRBD2 (5 bases). The read stops 3 residues short of the end of the CDR3; the missing end is completed from the germline J gene. V was shortened by 7 bases and J by 7 bases, with 14 bases between the two germline ends. This CDR3 has 13 residues. The germline gives CDR1 SGHTA, CDR2 FQGTGA. Based on the CDR3 plus reference TRBV7-3 and TRBJ2-1, the full variable domain is GAGVSQTPSNKVTEKGKYVELRCDPISGHTALYWYRQSLGQGPEFLIYFQGTGAADDSGLPNDRFFAVRPEGSVSTLKIQRTERGDSAVYLCASNLDSGNEQFFGPGTRLTVL.

As to this clone: The DNA ends 3 residues before the CDR3 does, and the rest of the CDR3 is filled in from the germline J gene. V gene TRBV30 combines with J gene TRBJ2-5; D is perhaps TRBD1 (7 bases). The CDR3 sequence is 14 residues long. V was trimmed by 4 bases and J by 5 bases, leaving 17 bases between them. The germline V gene encodes CDR1 GTSNPN and CDR2 SVGIG (reference sequence). CDR3 amino acids: CAWKGGRGRETQYF. CDR3 bases read: TGTGCCTGGAAAGGCGGCAGGGGGAGGGAGACC.

The CDR3 is CASSLDALNYGYTF. The CDR3 bases that were read are TGCGCCAGCAGCTTGGATGCGCTTAACTATGGC. The rearrangement uses TRBV5-1 and TRBJ1-2; D ambiguous. The CDR3 is cut off 3 residues early in the read; its end comes from the germline J gene. Per germline, CDR1 SGHRS and CDR2 YFSETQ. The V and J ends lost 0 bases and 1 base respectively, with 7 bases between them. The CDR3 has 14 residues.

By frequency, this clone is medium-sized (0.01 to 0.1%). Coverage ceases 3 residues before the CDR3 finishes, and the germline J gene fills in the end. V is TRBV24-1 and J is TRBJ2-2, with D possibly matching TRBD2 (7 bases). The V gene's germline CDR1 is KGHDR and CDR2 SFDVKD. The V and J ends lost 4 bases and 6 bases respectively, with 14 bases between them. The CDR3 is 15 amino acids. The CDR3: CATSDFRGGPGELFF. CDR3 DNA (partial): TGTGCCACCAGTGACTTCAGGGGAGGGCCCGGGGAG.

Turning to this clone: Sequencing ends 3 residues short of the CDR3 end; the germline J gene provides the rest. The chain is built from TRBV10-3 and TRBJ2-1; a possible D gene is TRBD2 (6 bases). This CDR3 has 17 residues. Germline values: CDR1 ENHRY, CDR2 SYGVKD. V was trimmed by 0 bases and J by 6 bases, leaving 18 bases between them. CDR3 region: CAISESAGLPLGNEQFF. The CDR3 bases that were read are TGTGCCATCAGTGAGTCGGCGGGGCTACCCTTAGGCAATGAG.